This TCR beta chain was found in a study of CD8+CD57+ T cells in acquired aplastic anemia. Trimming removed 5 bases from V and 13 bases from J, with 20 bases in between. CDR3 length: 13 amino acids. This clonotype has a count of ten or more. Profiles of TCR beta VDJ and CDR3 were generated from a genomic DNA template. TCRdb re-analysed the reads in MiXCR, keeping a single row per CDR3 protein. The sample has around 140,000 distinct CDR3 sequences; 41% are singletons. Sequencing input: sorted CD4+, CD8+, or CD8+CD57+ T cells (not recorded which) from PBMCs. This chain joins TRBV12-3 or TRBV12-4 and TRBJ2-5; D unresolved. The clonotype was recovered from a human donor in good health, serving as a control. The CDR3 nucleotides read TGTGCCAGCAGTCAATCAGAGAACCCAAGGGCGTACTTC. As protein: CASSQSENPRAYF.